The 29 T cell receptor beta chains below all came from one sample that was sequenced in a study of shared clonotypes between healthy human individuals. Clones were read by immunoSEQ multiplex PCR, and TCRdb kept only the in-frame ones, dropping some. This sample has about 110,000 clones, with more than 65% found just once. Sequenced: memory CD8+ T cells sorted from blood. Subset given: CD45RO+ cells pooled with CCR7-negative TemRA cells. These receptors were obtained from a woman aged 25 to 39 in good health.

V gene TRBV27 combines with J gene TRBJ1-5; no definite D call. The V gene lost 1 base and the J gene lost 7 bases, with 11 bases spanning the gap. The CDR3 is made up of 14 amino acids. Germline CDR1 and CDR2: MNHEY and SMNVEV (reference sequence). CDR3 loop: CASSLYPGGQPQHF. CDR3 coding DNA: TGTGCCAGCAGTTTATATCCAGGAGGGCAGCCCCAGCATTTT.

DNA of the CDR3: TGTGCCAGCAGTGAATTGCCGGTCTCACAGGGGGCAGATACGCAGTATTTT. Translation gives CASSELPVSQGADTQYF. The rearrangement links TRBV2 to TRBJ2-3; 8 bases fit TRBD1. V lost 2 bases and J lost 4; bases outside the gene matches: 11. The germline gives CDR1 SNHLY, CDR2 FYNNEI. This CDR3 has 17 residues.

A single count supports this clone. The chain has TRBV29-1 and TRBJ2-7; D remains unclear. The germline V and J ends were trimmed by 4 bases and 2 bases, with 9 bases remaining between them. The CDR3 has 12 residues. Per the germline V gene, CDR1 is SQVTM and CDR2 is ANQGSEA. The DNA of the CDR3 is TGCAGCGTTGGCTCACAGACCTACGAGCAGTACTTC. It yields the protein CSVGSQTYEQYF.

This sequence joins TRBV19 and TRBJ1-1, with D unresolved. The germline CDR1 and CDR2 sequences are LNHDA and SQIVND (reference sequence). The CDR3 consists of 13 residues. Trimming removed 2 bases from V and 3 bases from J, with 7 bases in between. The CDR3 DNA is TGTGCCAGTAGTATAACGGGTTACACTGAAGCTTTCTTT. Amino acid sequence: CASSITGYTEAFF.

J is TRBJ2-5 and V is TRBV5-1; no clear D gene. This CDR3 contains 16 residues. V was clipped by 0 bases and J by 1 base, with 13 bases between them. Germline CDR1 and CDR2: SGHRS and YFSETQ. The CDR3 DNA reads as TGCGCCAGCAGCTTGGTGGGGTCGGGCGTCCAAGAGACCCAGTACTTC. The encoded protein is CASSLVGSGVQETQYF.

The J gene is TRBJ2-7, the V gene TRBV19; TRBD2 matches at 7 bases. V gave up 6 bases and J gave up 1 base; unmatched junction bases: 9. Germline values: CDR1 LNHDA, CDR2 SQIVND (reference sequence). This CDR3 is 15 amino acids long. The CDR3 region is CASSLVALASYEQYF. The DNA of the CDR3 is TGTGCCAGTAGCCTGGTGGCACTAGCGTCCTACGAGCAGTACTTC.

This clone was counted at least ten times. The V gene is TRBV6-5, the J gene TRBJ2-1, with 8 bases that match TRBD2. V lost 9 bases and J lost 4; bases outside the gene matches: 8. The length of the CDR3 is 14 residues. The germline CDR1 and CDR2 sequences are MNHEY and SVGAGI. CDR3 bases: TGTGCCAGTAGTCGGGAGGGGAAATACAATGAGCAGTTCTTC. Translating gives CASSREGKYNEQFF.

The V call is TRBV2, the J call TRBJ2-2; D uncertain. This CDR3 is built from 12 residues. Germline V gene sequence: CDR1 SNHLY, CDR2 FYNNEI. The V end was cut by 10 bases, the J end by 6 bases, with 12 bases between. CDR3 nucleotide sequence: TGTGCCACCTTGGGTGTAGCCGGGGAGCTGTTTTTT. Amino acids: CATLGVAGELFF.

V usage is TRBV6-6 and J usage is TRBJ2-7; D is undetermined. Between the trimmed V and J ends, which lost 5 bases and 2 bases, there was a span of 16 bases. CDR3 length equals 15 residues. Germline V lookup: CDR1 MNHNY, CDR2 SVGAGI (reference sequence). Written as DNA, the CDR3 is TGTGCCAGCAGTGCAAGTCCCGAATCAACCTACGAGCAGTACTTC. This codes for CASSASPESTYEQYF.

The chain joins TRBV27 to TRBJ2-7; D call uncertain. V was clipped by 0 bases and J by 2 bases, with 5 bases between them. The germline V gene encodes CDR1 MNHEY and CDR2 SMNVEV (reference sequence). This CDR3 is 13 amino acids long. This chain's CDR3 is CASSLSKAYEQYF. The CDR3 nucleotides are TGTGCCAGCAGTTTATCGAAGGCCTACGAGCAGTACTTC.

This clone was detected only a few times. This rearrangement joins TRBV9 to TRBJ1-1; D not resolved. The CDR3 loop spans 12 amino acids. Germline loops: CDR1 SGDLS, CDR2 YYNGEE. The germline V and J ends were trimmed by 3 bases and 10 bases, with 13 bases remaining between them. CDR3: CASSEDETRAFF. As DNA, the CDR3 is TGTGCCAGCAGCGAAGACGAAACTCGAGCTTTCTTT.

J is TRBJ2-1 and V is TRBV4-2, with D possibly matching TRBD2 (5 bases). The CDR3 loop spans 14 amino acids. CDR1 LGHNA and CDR2 YNFKEQ come from the germline V gene. V gave up 2 bases and J gave up 8 bases, with 13 bases separating them. Here the CDR3 DNA reads TGTGCCAGCAGCCAATCTCTGGGGAGTGATGAGCAGTTCTTC. Translated: CASSQSLGSDEQFF.

The gene calls are TRBV28 and TRBJ2-7, with 14 bases matching TRBD2. Germline CDR1 MDHEN, CDR2 SYDVKM. The CDR3 runs 17 residues. The junction had 9 bases not matched to a gene; V was cut back by 4 bases and J by 4 bases. The CDR3 sequence is CASSSPPGLAGEYEQYF. DNA for the CDR3: TGTGCCAGCAGTTCCCCCCCGGGACTAGCGGGAGAGTACGAGCAGTACTTC.

This clone appeared a few times. CDR3 DNA sequence: TGTGCCTGGAGTCCCACAGGAGCGGAGTACAATGAGCAGTTCTTC. Residues: CAWSPTGAEYNEQFF. This sequence joins TRBV30 and TRBJ2-1; D is tentatively TRBD1 or TRBD2 (5 bases each). The CDR3 totals 15 residues. The germline V gene has CDR1 GTSNPN and CDR2 SVGIG (reference sequence). V was clipped by 2 bases and J by 4 bases, with 15 bases between them.

As concerns this clone: A read error is the likely source, as a far larger clone sits one nucleotide away. The V and J genes are TRBV7-9 and TRBJ2-2, with D perhaps given as TRBD1 or TRBD2 (6 bases each). The CDR3 totals 15 residues. CDR1 SEHNR and CDR2 FQNEAQ come from the germline V gene (reference sequence). The CDR3 DNA sequence: TGTGCCAGCTCCAGGGAAGGGACAAACACCGGGGGGCTGTTTTTT. It codes for CASSREGTNTGGLFF. Full variable domain (remainder filled in from reference TRBV7-9 and TRBJ2-2): DTGVSQNPRHKITKRGQNVTFRCDPISEHNRLYWYRQTLGQGPEFLTYFQNEAQLEKSRLLSDRFSAERPKGSFSTLEIQRTEQGDSAMYLCASSREGTNTGGLFFGEGSRLTVL.

This chain connects TRBV11-2 to TRBJ2-1, with D maybe TRBD2 (5 bases). Trimming took off 5 bases at V and 8 bases at J, with 13 bases between the two ends. Germline V gene lookup returns CDR1 SGHAT and CDR2 FQNNGV. The CDR3 length is 13 residues. Written as DNA, the CDR3 is TGTGCCAGCAGCCTAGTCTTCGGGGATGAGCAGTTCTTC. Translating gives CASSLVFGDEQFF. The entire variable domain, with the rest obtained from reference TRBV11-2 and TRBJ2-1, is as follows: EAGVAQSPRYKIIEKRQSVAFWCNPISGHATLYWYQQILGQGPKLLIQFQNNGVVDDSQLPKDRFSAERLKGVDSTLKIQPAKLEDSAVYLCASSLVFGDEQFFGPGTRLTVL.

The rearrangement uses TRBV11-3 and TRBJ2-5, with D perhaps being TRBD1 or TRBD2 (6 bases each). V lost 3 bases to trimming and J lost 2 bases, with 16 bases between them. In germline, CDR1 is SGHNT, CDR2 YENEEA. This CDR3 comprises 16 residues. The CDR3 protein is CASSLGGHRGQETQYF. Written as DNA, the CDR3 is TGTGCCAGCAGCTTGGGGGGACATCGAGGGCAAGAGACCCAGTACTTC. The whole variable domain, remainder taken from reference TRBV11-3 and TRBJ2-5, is EAGVVQSPRYKIIEKKQPVAFWCNPISGHNTLYWYLQNLGQGPELLIRYENEEAVDDSQLPKDRFSAERLKGVDSTLKIQPAELGDSAVYLCASSLGGHRGQETQYFGPGTRLLVL.

DNA of the CDR3: TGTGCCACCCAAGGGACTGCGCAGCAGGGGACCCAGTACTTC. It codes for CATQGTAQQGTQYF. The chain has TRBV6-5 and TRBJ2-5; the D gene is possibly TRBD2 (6 bases). V was pared by 10 bases and J by 7 bases, with 22 bases between. The germline V gene encodes CDR1 MNHEY and CDR2 SVGAGI. The CDR3 has 14 amino acids.

This chain's CDR3 is CAGGLAGVVWEQYF. The CDR3 nucleotides are TGTGCCGGGGGACTAGCGGGAGTGGTGTGGGAGCAGTACTTC. The J gene is TRBJ2-7, the V gene TRBV6-1; 14 bases match TRBD2. After removal of 11 bases from V and 7 bases from J, the junction contained 10 bases not matched to a gene. Germline values: CDR1 MNHNS, CDR2 SASEGT. This CDR3 region has 14 residues.

This clone showed up many times. V is TRBV4-2 and J is TRBJ2-3; D remains unclear. Trimming removed 1 base from V and 2 bases from J, with 10 bases in between. Germline CDR1 LGHNA, CDR2 YNFKEQ. The CDR3 is 15 amino acids. The CDR3 coding sequence is TGTGCCAGCAGCCAAGGTGAAACAGCCACAGATACGCAGTATTTT. Its translation is CASSQGETATDTQYF.

As to this clone: Other DNA sequences in this specimen translate into the identical CDR3. V is TRBV7-7 and J is TRBJ2-7; maybe TRBD1 (6 bases). The CDR3 totals 14 residues. CDR1 is SSHAT and CDR2 is FNYEAQ in the germline V gene (reference sequence). V lost 5 bases and J 3 bases, leaving 14 bases between the germline ends. This chain's CDR3 is CASSPLEDSYEQYF. For the CDR3, the DNA is TGTGCCAGCAGCCCACTAGAGGACAGCTACGAGCAGTACTTC.

This clone was seen a handful of times. The rearrangement uses TRBV27 and TRBJ2-7; 14 nucleotides line up with TRBD2. V gave up 4 bases and J gave up 7 bases; unmatched junction bases: 6. The germline V gene has CDR1 MNHEY and CDR2 SMNVEV (reference sequence). This CDR3 is 15 amino acids long. In DNA form, the CDR3 reads TGTGCCAGCAGTTACGCTGGACTAGCGGGAGGTGAGCAGTACTTC. Its protein is CASSYAGLAGGEQYF.

This clone was counted between two and nine times. This chain joins TRBV12-5 and TRBJ2-2; D gene ambiguous. The CDR3 totals 12 residues. From germline, CDR1 is LGHNT and CDR2 FRNRAP. V was shortened by 4 bases and J by 6 bases, with 6 bases between the two germline ends. CDR3 amino acids: CASGSVPGELFF. CDR3 in DNA: TGTGCTAGTGGTTCGGTCCCCGGGGAGCTGTTTTTT. The full variable domain, with the rest looked up from reference TRBV12-5 and TRBJ2-2, is DARVTQTPRHKVTEMGQEVTMRCQPILGHNTVFWYRQTMMQGLELLAYFRNRAPLDDSGMPKDRFSAEMPDATLATLKIQPSEPRDSAVYFCASGSVPGELFFGEGSRLTVL.

This sequence joins TRBV5-1 and TRBJ2-7, with D unresolved. There are 14 residues in the CDR3. The germline CDR1 and CDR2 sequences are SGHRS and YFSETQ. The V end lost 0 bases, the J end lost 6 bases, and 13 bases lay between the germline ends. The CDR3 DNA reads as TGCGCCAGCAGCTTGGCCATGATTTCTGGCGAGCAGTACTTC. Its protein is CASSLAMISGEQYF.

The chain employs TRBV29-1 and TRBJ1-2, with D tentatively TRBD1 (5 bases). V gave up 5 bases and J gave up 2 bases, with 12 bases separating them. The CDR3 is made up of 13 amino acids. Per germline, CDR1 SQVTM and CDR2 ANQGSEA. The CDR3 bases are TGCAGCGTTAAGGGCGACAGCAACTATGGCTACACCTTC. As protein: CSVKGDSNYGYTF.

The CDR3 reads CASSLALGDEQYF. The CDR3 DNA sequence: TGTGCCAGCAGCTTAGCGCTGGGGGACGAGCAGTACTTC. J is TRBJ2-7 and V is TRBV7-6; TRBD1 or TRBD2 may be the D gene (5 bases each). Trimming removed 0 bases at V and 5 bases at J, with 8 bases between. This CDR3 spans 13 amino acids. Germline V gene sequence: CDR1 SGHVS, CDR2 FNYEAQ.

Only a few counts were recorded for this clone. This chain connects TRBV7-9 to TRBJ2-1; no definite D call. Trimming left V 1 base short and J 10 bases short, with 5 bases between. Germline CDR1 and CDR2: SEHNR and FQNEAQ (reference sequence). The CDR3 length is 11 residues. Here the CDR3 reads CASSLEGEQFF. The CDR3 coding sequence is TGTGCCAGCAGCTTAGAAGGGGAGCAGTTCTTC.

The CDR3 DNA reads TGTGCCAGCAGCGTAGAGGGTGATAACCTCGGGGAGCTGTTTTTT. Protein sequence: CASSVEGDNLGELFF. This chain connects TRBV9 to TRBJ2-2; D is unresolved. Per germline, CDR1 SGDLS and CDR2 YYNGEE. Trimming left V 0 bases short and J 7 bases short, with 13 bases between. The CDR3 runs 15 residues.

This chain links TRBV2 with TRBJ1-4; 10 nucleotides align to TRBD1. Germline values: CDR1 SNHLY, CDR2 FYNNEI. This CDR3 has 16 amino acids. Trimming took 5 bases from V and 12 from J; bases not matched to a gene: 15. The CDR3, as DNA: TGTGCCAGCAGTACGAGCGAGACAGGGGGCTCGAAGGAACTGTTTTTT. It is translated as CASSTSETGGSKELFF.